This T cell receptor beta chain originates from a study of PD-L1 blockade in urothelial cancer. Study overall: Once treatment had started, blood was analyzed at 3 weeks (second dose) and again at 6 weeks. T cell content in blood samples showed a median of around 140,000.

V was pared by 4 bases and J by 8 bases, with 11 bases of the junction left unmatched. Germline V gene sequence: CDR1 LNHDA, CDR2 SQIVND (reference sequence). The CDR3 covers 15 residues. This table comes from immunoSEQ multiplex PCR, and its TCRdb copy is limited to in-frame clones, with some not included. The repertoire holds about 84,000 clones, 82% seen once, with 8% to 9.5% in the top ten. The source of this sequence is a man between 65 and 85 years old with urothelial cancer. The chain joins TRBV19 to TRBJ2-1; 7 positions agree with TRBD1. The input for sequencing was PBMCs, taken around atezolizumab (anti-PD-L1) treatment. This CDR3 is CASSTPIGQGDEQFF. Here the CDR3 DNA reads TGTGCCAGTAGTACCCCCATAGGGCAGGGGGATGAGCAGTTCTTC.